A selection of T cell receptor beta chains follows, all from one sample in a study of T cells in localized non-small cell lung cancer. Sequenced by immunoSEQ multiplex PCR; TCRdb stores in-frame clones only, minus some. Among 72,000 or so clones, approximately 87% were seen once, and the ten largest hold just over 20%. The sample in question was peripheral blood, obtained before any cancer treatment. The source is a male donor older than 55 with stage III squamous cell lung carcinoma. CDR3s include the opening cysteine and the closing phenylalanine or tryptophan. A D gene is named only where the DNA matches it firmly. Clone size is not always given. Where it is, it says once, few, many or a class for expanded clones.

v_call	cdr3_length	d_call	clone_size	j_call	cdr3_nt	cdr3_aa
TRBV4-1	14	TRBD1	NA	TRBJ1-2	TGCGCCAGCAGCCTCGAACAGGGGGCTGGTGGCTACACCTTC	CASSLEQGAGGYTF
TRBV28	11	NA	NA	TRBJ2-3	TGTGCCAGCAGCCGCACAGATACGCAGTATTTT	CASSRTDTQYF
TRBV7-8	16	TRBD1	NA	TRBJ1-2	TGTGCCAGCAGTCGCGAACCGGGACAGGGTAACTATGGCTACACCTTC	CASSREPGQGNYGYTF
TRBV6-5	15	NA	NA	TRBJ1-1	TGTGCCAGCAGTTTAAAGACCGCCCGGAGCACTGAAGCTTTCTTT	CASSLKTARSTEAFF
TRBV6-5	9	NA	NA	TRBJ2-4	TGTGCCAGCAGGGACATTCAGTACTTC	CASRDIQYF
TRBV11-1	14	NA	once	TRBJ2-7	TGTGCCAGCAGCTTAGCCTCCCCGCTCTACGAGCAGTACTTC	CASSLASPLYEQYF
TRBV6-1	16	NA	few	TRBJ2-5	TGTGCCAGCAGTGGCAGGGTGCGTTTCTCTCAAGAGACCCAGTACTTC	CASSGRVRFSQETQYF
TRBV29-1	14	TRBD2	NA	TRBJ2-3	TGCAGCGTTGCCGCGGGGGGGGGAGTGGATACGCAGTATTTT	CSVAAGGGVDTQYF
TRBV4-1	16	TRBD2	NA	TRBJ2-1	TGCGCCAGCAGCCAAGAAGGCAGCGGGGGGGGCCATGAGCAGTTCTTC	CASSQEGSGGGHEQFF
TRBV5-4	13	NA	NA	TRBJ2-2	TGTGCCAGCAGCTCCCTTCGAACCGGGGAGCTGTTTTTT	CASSSLRTGELFF
TRBV19	13	TRBD1	many	TRBJ1-5	TGTGCCAGTAGCGGGACAGGCCCTCAGCCCCAGCATTTT	CASSGTGPQPQHF
TRBV7-2	15	NA	NA	TRBJ2-1	TGTGCCAGCAGCTCAACGGGTGGCTCCTACAATGAGCAGTTCTTC	CASSSTGGSYNEQFF
TRBV4-1	15	NA	NA	TRBJ2-2	TGCGCCAGCAGCCAAGAAATCAGGGGCACCGGGGAGCTGTTTTTT	CASSQEIRGTGELFF
TRBV12-5	11	NA	NA	TRBJ1-1	TGTGCTAGTGGTTTGCACACTGAAGCTTTCTTT	CASGLHTEAFF
TRBV7-2	15	NA	NA	TRBJ1-6	TGTGCCAGCAGCTTACGGGGGCCCCGGTCGTCACCCCTCCACTTT	CASSLRGPRSSPLHF
TRBV15	15	TRBD2	NA	TRBJ2-3	TGTGCCACCAGCAGAGATACTAGCGGCTCAGATACGCAGTATTTT	CATSRDTSGSDTQYF
TRBV28	15	TRBD2	NA	TRBJ2-5	TGTGCCAGCAGTATAGCAGGGAGGGGTCAAGAGACCCAGTACTTC	CASSIAGRGQETQYF
TRBV5-1	15	NA	NA	TRBJ1-3	TGCGCCAGCAGCTTGGCGGGGGGAACTGGAAACACCATATATTTT	CASSLAGGTGNTIYF
TRBV10-3	15	TRBD1	few	TRBJ1-1	TGTGCCATCAGCCGAGGACAGGGCGGGGAACGGGGAGCTTTCTTT	CAISRGQGGERGAFF
TRBV10-3	14	NA	NA	TRBJ2-1	TGTGCCATCGAGGAGGGCCGCTCCTACAATGAGCAGTTCTTC	CAIEEGRSYNEQFF
TRBV4-1	14	NA	NA	TRBJ2-3	TGCGCCAGCAGCCAAGTCGTAACAACAGATACGCAGTATTTT	CASSQVVTTDTQYF
TRBV29-1	14	NA	once	TRBJ2-1	TGCAGCGTTATTGCAAGCCCAAAACCTAATGAGCAGTTCTTC	CSVIASPKPNEQFF
TRBV6-5	15	NA	NA	TRBJ1-1	TGTGCCAGCAGTTACTCGGGTGGAGGGACGACTGAAGCTTTCTTT	CASSYSGGGTTEAFF
TRBV2	14	TRBD2	NA	TRBJ2-1	TGTGCCAGCCGGGCGGGGGGCTCCTACAATGAGCAGTTCTTC	CASRAGGSYNEQFF
TRBV7-2	15	TRBD1	NA	TRBJ1-5	TGTGCCAGCAGCTTAGCGGGGCAGGGGGGACAGCCCCAGCATTTT	CASSLAGQGGQPQHF
TRBV30	13	NA	NA	TRBJ2-2	TGTGCCTGGAGCGGGGTTAGGACCGGGGAGCTGTTTTTT	CAWSGVRTGELFF
TRBV29-1	14	TRBD2	NA	TRBJ2-1	TGCAGCGCCAGGACTAGCGGGGGAGGAAATGAGCAGTTCTTC	CSARTSGGGNEQFF
TRBV4-3	13	NA	NA	TRBJ1-5	TGCGCCAGCAGCCAAGGGGTGGGTCAGCCCCAGCATTTT	CASSQGVGQPQHF
TRBV5-1	14	NA	NA	TRBJ1-2	TGCGCCAGCAGTTTCCGGGAGGCGGAAGATGGCTACACCTTC	CASSFREAEDGYTF
TRBV19	18	NA	NA	TRBJ1-5	TGTGCCAGTAGTAGGGGGATACCCGCTTTGATGGGCAATCAGCCCCAGCATTTT	CASSRGIPALMGNQPQHF
TRBV13	15	NA	NA	TRBJ1-4	TGTGCCAGCAGCTTAAGAAGGGGGACTAATGAAAAACTGTTTTTT	CASSLRRGTNEKLFF
TRBV29-1	13	TRBD1	NA	TRBJ1-2	TGCAGCGTTACCGACAGGGGGAACTATGGCTACACCTTC	CSVTDRGNYGYTF
TRBV19	14	TRBD1	NA	TRBJ2-2	TGTGCCAGTAGTACACAGGGGGTCGGCGGGGAGCTGTTTTTT	CASSTQGVGGELFF
TRBV28	15	TRBD1	NA	TRBJ1-1	TGTGCCAGCAGTTTACCGGGACAGGGTCGGACTGAAGCTTTCTTT	CASSLPGQGRTEAFF
TRBV7-9	14	NA	NA	TRBJ2-1	TGTGCCAGCAGCTTAGCCGGGACCTACAATGAGCAGTTCTTC	CASSLAGTYNEQFF
TRBV4-1	16	NA	NA	TRBJ2-2	TGCGCCAGCAGCCAAAGCGTCAGGGGATTAACCGGGGAGCTGTTTTTT	CASSQSVRGLTGELFF
TRBV11-2	15	NA	many	TRBJ2-3	TGTGCCAGCAGCTTAGAACCCAGACTCACAGATACGCAGTATTTT	CASSLEPRLTDTQYF
TRBV30	13	NA	NA	TRBJ1-1	TGTGCCTGGAGTCCCGGGTTAGGCACTGAAGCTTTCTTT	CAWSPGLGTEAFF
TRBV19	14	NA	NA	TRBJ2-4	TGTGCCACCTCCCGGGGGATGGCCAAAAACATTCAGTACTTC	CATSRGMAKNIQYF
TRBV28	14	TRBD1	NA	TRBJ1-1	TGTGCCAGCAGTTTGACAGGGGGCGTCAGGGGAGCTTTCTTT	CASSLTGGVRGAFF
TRBV19	16	NA	NA	TRBJ1-5	TGTGCCAGTAGTCCCGGGACCCTTCGAACCTATCAGCCCCAGCATTTT	CASSPGTLRTYQPQHF
TRBV10-2	13	NA	NA	TRBJ1-1	TGCGCCAGCAGTGGCGGGGGTATGACTGAAGCTTTCTTT	CASSGGGMTEAFF
TRBV5-1	15	TRBD2	NA	TRBJ2-1	TGCGCCAGCAGCTTGGAAGCGGGGTCCTACAATGAGCAGTTCTTC	CASSLEAGSYNEQFF
TRBV29-1	14	NA	NA	TRBJ2-3	TGCAGCGTTGAAAAAGGGAGGCGCACAGATACGCAGTATTTT	CSVEKGRRTDTQYF
TRBV6-6	16	TRBD1	NA	TRBJ2-6	TGTGCCAGCAGTTACCAGGGGGCGCTTGGGGCCAACGTCCTGACTTTC	CASSYQGALGANVLTF
TRBV6-5	15	NA	once	TRBJ1-6	TGTGCCAGCAGTTTCGGGACGGTGGGGAATTCACCCCTCCACTTT	CASSFGTVGNSPLHF
TRBV7-3	15	TRBD1	NA	TRBJ1-6	TGTGCCAGCAGCTTAAAAGGGACAGAAAATTCACCCCTCCACTTT	CASSLKGTENSPLHF
TRBV2	18	NA	NA	TRBJ2-7	TGTGCCAGCAGTGGCGTGGAGGCAGGAAAGAATCTCCCCTACGAGCAGTACTTC	CASSGVEAGKNLPYEQYF
TRBV7-9	16	NA	NA	TRBJ2-2	TGTGCCAGCAGCTTAGGATCCGGGTCCAACACCGGGGAGCTGTTTTTT	CASSLGSGSNTGELFF
TRBV28	14	NA	once	TRBJ2-1	TGTGCCAGCAATCCGTCGGGCCAGTACAATGAGCAGTTCTTC	CASNPSGQYNEQFF
TRBV18	15	TRBD2	NA	TRBJ2-3	TGTGCCAGCTCACCTCCGGGACTAGCAACAGATACGCAGTATTTT	CASSPPGLATDTQYF
TRBV19	14	NA	few	TRBJ2-2	TGTGCCAGTAGTATAGATCCGAACACCGGGGAGCTGTTTTTT	CASSIDPNTGELFF
TRBV19	14	NA	NA	TRBJ1-5	TGTGCCAGTAGTATGAGGAGAAACAATCAGCCCCAGCATTTT	CASSMRRNNQPQHF